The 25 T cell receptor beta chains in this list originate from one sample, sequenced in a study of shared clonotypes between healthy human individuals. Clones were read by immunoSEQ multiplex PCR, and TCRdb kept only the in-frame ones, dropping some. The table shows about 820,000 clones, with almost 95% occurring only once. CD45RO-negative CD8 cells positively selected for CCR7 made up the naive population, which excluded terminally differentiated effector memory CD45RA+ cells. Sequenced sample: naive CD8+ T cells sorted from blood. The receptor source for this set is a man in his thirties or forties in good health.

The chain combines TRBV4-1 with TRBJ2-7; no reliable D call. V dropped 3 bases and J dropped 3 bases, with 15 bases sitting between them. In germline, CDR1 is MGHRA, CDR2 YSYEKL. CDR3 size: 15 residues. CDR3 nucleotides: TGCGCCAGCAGCCATTTGCTAGGTGCGTTCTACGAGCAGTACTTC. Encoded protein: CASSHLLGAFYEQYF.

The CDR3 region is CASSPRGGRYEQYF. CDR3 coding DNA: TGTGCCAGCAGCCCAAGGGGGGGCCGCTACGAGCAGTACTTC. V is TRBV14 and J is TRBJ2-5, with D possibly matching TRBD2 (7 bases). The closer fit of TRBJ2-7 to the DNA end suggests the J call may be wrong. From germline, CDR1 is SGHDN and CDR2 FVKESK. The CDR3 loop spans 14 amino acids.

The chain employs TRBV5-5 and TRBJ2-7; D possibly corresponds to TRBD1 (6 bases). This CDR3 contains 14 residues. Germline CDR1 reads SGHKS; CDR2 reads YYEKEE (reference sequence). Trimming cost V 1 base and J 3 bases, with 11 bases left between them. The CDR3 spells CASSLSPGDYEQYF. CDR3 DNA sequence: TGTGCCAGCAGCTTGTCCCCAGGGGACTACGAGCAGTACTTC.

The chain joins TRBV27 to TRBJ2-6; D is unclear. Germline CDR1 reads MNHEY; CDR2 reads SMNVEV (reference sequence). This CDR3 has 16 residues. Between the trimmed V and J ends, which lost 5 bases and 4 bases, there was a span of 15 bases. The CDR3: CASSALQFTGANVLTF. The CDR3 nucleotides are TGTGCCAGCAGTGCACTTCAGTTCACCGGGGCCAACGTCCTGACTTTC.

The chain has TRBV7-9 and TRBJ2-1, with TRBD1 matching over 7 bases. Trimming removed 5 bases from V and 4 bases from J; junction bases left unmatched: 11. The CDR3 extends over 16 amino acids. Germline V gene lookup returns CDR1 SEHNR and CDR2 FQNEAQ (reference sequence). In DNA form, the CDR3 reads TGTGCCAGCAGCCCCTCGACAGGGAGTACGTACAATGAGCAGTTCTTC. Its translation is CASSPSTGSTYNEQFF. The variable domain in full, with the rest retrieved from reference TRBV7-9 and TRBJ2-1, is DTGVSQNPRHKITKRGQNVTFRCDPISEHNRLYWYRQTLGQGPEFLTYFQNEAQLEKSRLLSDRFSAERPKGSFSTLEIQRTEQGDSAMYLCASSPSTGSTYNEQFFGPGTRLTVL.

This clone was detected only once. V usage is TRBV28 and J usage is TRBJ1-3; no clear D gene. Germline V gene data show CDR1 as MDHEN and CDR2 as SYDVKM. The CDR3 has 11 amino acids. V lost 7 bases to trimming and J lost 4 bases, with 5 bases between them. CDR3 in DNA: TGTGCCAGCACTGAGGGAAACACCATATATTTT. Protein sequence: CASTEGNTIYF.

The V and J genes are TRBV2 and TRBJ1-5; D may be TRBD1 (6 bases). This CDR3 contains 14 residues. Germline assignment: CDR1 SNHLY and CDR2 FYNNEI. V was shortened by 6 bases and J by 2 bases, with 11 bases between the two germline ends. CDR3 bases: TGTGCCAGCAGATGGGACACCGGCAATCAGCCCCAGCATTTT. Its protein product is CASRWDTGNQPQHF.

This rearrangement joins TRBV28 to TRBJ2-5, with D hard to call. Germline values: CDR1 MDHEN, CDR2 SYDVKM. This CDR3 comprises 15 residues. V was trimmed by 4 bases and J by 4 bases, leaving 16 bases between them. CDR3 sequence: CASSSILGKGETQYF. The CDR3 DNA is TGTGCCAGCAGTTCCATACTGGGGAAGGGAGAGACCCAGTACTTC.

As DNA, the CDR3 is TGTGCCAGTAGCCCTCTAGCGGGAGCTCCATACGAGCAGTACTTC. It codes for CASSPLAGAPYEQYF. V and J are TRBV19 and TRBJ2-7, with 10 positions matching TRBD2. Germline V CDR1 and CDR2: LNHDA, SQIVND (reference sequence). V trimming: 6 bases; J trimming: 4 bases; junction bases outside the gene matches: 9. The CDR3 is 15 amino acids.

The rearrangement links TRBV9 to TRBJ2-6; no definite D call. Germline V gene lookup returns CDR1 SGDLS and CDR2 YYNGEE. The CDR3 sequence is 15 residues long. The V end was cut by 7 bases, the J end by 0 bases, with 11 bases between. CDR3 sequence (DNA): TGTGCCAGCGGCTTAAGCACCTCTGGGGCCAACGTCCTGACTTTC. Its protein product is CASGLSTSGANVLTF.

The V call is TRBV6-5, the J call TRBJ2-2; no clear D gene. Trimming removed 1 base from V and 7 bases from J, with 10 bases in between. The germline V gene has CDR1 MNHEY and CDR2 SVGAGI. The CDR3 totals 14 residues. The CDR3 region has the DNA TGTGCCAGCAGTTACTTAGACTCCGGCGGGGAGCTGTTTTTT. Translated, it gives CASSYLDSGGELFF.

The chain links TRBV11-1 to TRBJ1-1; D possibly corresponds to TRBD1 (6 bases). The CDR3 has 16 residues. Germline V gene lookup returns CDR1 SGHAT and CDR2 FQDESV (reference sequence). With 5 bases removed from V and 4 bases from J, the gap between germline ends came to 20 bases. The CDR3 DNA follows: TGTGCCAGCAGCATACTATCGTATGACAGGAGCACTGAAGCTTTCTTT. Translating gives CASSILSYDRSTEAFF. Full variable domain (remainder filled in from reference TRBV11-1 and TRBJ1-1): EAEVAQSPRYKITEKSQAVAFWCDPISGHATLYWYRQILGQGPELLVQFQDESVVDDSQLPKDRFSAERLKGVDSTLKIQPAELGDSAMYLCASSILSYDRSTEAFFGQGTRLTVV.

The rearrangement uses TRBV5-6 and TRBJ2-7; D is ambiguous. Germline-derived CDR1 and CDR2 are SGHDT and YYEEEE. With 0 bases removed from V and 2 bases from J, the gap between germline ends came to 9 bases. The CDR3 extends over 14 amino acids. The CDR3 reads CASSLDRTPYEQYF. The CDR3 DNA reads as TGTGCCAGCAGCTTGGATCGCACACCCTACGAGCAGTACTTC.

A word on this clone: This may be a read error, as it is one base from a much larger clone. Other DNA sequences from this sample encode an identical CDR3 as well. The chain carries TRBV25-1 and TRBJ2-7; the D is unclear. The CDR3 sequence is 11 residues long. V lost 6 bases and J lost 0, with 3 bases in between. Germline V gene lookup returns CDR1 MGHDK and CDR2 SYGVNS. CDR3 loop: CASSPSYEQYF. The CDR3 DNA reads TGTGCCAGCAGCCCCTCCTACGAGCAGTACTTC.

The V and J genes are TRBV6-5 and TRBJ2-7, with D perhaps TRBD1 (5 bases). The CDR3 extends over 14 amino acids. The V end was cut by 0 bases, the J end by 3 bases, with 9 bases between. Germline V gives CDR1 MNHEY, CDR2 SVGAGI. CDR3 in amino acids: CASSYSPGHYEQYF. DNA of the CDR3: TGTGCCAGCAGTTACTCGCCAGGGCACTACGAGCAGTACTTC.

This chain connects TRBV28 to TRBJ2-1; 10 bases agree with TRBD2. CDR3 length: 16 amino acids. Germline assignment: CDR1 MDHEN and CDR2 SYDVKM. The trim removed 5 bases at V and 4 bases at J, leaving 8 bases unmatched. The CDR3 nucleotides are TGTGCCAGCAGTCGACAGACTAGCGGGTTTTACAATGAGCAGTTCTTC. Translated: CASSRQTSGFYNEQFF.

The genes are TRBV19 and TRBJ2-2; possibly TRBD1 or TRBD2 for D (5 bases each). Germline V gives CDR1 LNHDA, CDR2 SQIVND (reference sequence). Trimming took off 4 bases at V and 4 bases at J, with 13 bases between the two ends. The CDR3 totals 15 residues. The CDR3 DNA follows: TGTGCCAGTAGTAAGACCGGGACGGCCACCGGGGAGCTGTTTTTT. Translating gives CASSKTGTATGELFF.

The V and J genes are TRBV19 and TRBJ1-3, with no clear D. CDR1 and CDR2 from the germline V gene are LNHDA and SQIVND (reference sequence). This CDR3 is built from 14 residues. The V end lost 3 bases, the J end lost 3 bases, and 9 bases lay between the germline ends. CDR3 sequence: CASSIGGVGNTIYF. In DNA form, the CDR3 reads TGTGCCAGTAGTATTGGTGGAGTTGGAAACACCATATATTTT. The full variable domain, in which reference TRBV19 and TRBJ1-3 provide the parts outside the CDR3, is DGGITQSPKYLFRKEGQNVTLSCEQNLNHDAMYWYRQDPGQGLRLIYYSQIVNDFQKGDIAEGYSVSREKKESFPLTVTSAQKNPTAFYLCASSIGGVGNTIYFGEGSWLTVV.

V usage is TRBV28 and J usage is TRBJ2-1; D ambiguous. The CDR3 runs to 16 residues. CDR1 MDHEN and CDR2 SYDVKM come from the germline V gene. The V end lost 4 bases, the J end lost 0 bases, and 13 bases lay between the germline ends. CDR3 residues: CASSSSDVLSYNEQFF. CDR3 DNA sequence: TGTGCCAGCAGTTCCTCAGACGTGCTCTCCTACAATGAGCAGTTCTTC.

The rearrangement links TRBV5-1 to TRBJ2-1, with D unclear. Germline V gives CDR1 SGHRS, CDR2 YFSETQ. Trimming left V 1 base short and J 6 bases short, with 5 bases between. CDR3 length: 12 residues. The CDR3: CASSLIGNEQFF. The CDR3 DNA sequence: TGCGCCAGCAGCTTGATTGGCAATGAGCAGTTCTTC.

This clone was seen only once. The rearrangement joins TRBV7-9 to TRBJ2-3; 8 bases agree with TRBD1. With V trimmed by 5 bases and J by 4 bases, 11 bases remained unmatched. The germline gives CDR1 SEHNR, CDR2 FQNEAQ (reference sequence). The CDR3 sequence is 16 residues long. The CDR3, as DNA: TGTGCCAGCAGCGAACATGACAGGGGCATCGCAGATACGCAGTATTTT. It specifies CASSEHDRGIADTQYF.

The CDR3 coding sequence is TGCAGCGTTGTACCCGGACATAATGAAAAACTGTTTTTT. This encodes CSVVPGHNEKLFF. The rearrangement links TRBV29-1 to TRBJ1-4, with D possibly TRBD1 on 5 matching bases. The CDR3 is 13 amino acids. Deletions cut 4 bases from V and 4 bases from J, with 10 bases between. CDR1 and CDR2 (germline): SQVTM, ANQGSEA.

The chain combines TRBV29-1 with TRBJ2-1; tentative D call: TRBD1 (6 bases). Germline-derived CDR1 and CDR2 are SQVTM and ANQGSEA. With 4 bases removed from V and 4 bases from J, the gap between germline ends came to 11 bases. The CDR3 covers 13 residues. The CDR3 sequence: CSVVGTTYNEQFF. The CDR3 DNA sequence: TGCAGCGTTGTAGGGACAACTTACAATGAGCAGTTCTTC.

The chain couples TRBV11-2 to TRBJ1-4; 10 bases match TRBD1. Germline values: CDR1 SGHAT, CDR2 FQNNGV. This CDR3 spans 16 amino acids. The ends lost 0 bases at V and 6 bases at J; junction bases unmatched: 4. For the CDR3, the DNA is TGTGCCAGCAGCTTAGATCCCGGGACAGGGGATGAAAAACTGTTTTTT. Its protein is CASSLDPGTGDEKLFF.

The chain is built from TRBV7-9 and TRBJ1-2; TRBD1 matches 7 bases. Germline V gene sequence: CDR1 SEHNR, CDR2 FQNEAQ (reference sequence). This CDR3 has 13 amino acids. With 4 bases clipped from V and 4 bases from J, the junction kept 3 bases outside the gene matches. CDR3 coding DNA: TGTGCCAGCAGCTGGGGACAGAGCTATGGCTACACCTTC. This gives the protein CASSWGQSYGYTF.